The subject of this entry is one T cell receptor (beta chain). No cognate antigen has been identified for it. No base quality information exists; no much larger clone differs at one position. Libraries were constructed by the immunoSEQ multiplex PCR assay. For the multiplex PCR, a mixture combining 60 forward primers for TCR Vbeta segments and 13 reverse primers for TCR Jbeta segments was used. A multiplex PCR assay on genomic DNA amplified the CDR3 region of rearranged TCR beta genes. The amplified TCR beta libraries were sequenced on the Illumina HiSeq System as 87-base-pair reads. Regarding the original processing steps: In a later analysis, tens of millions of unique TCR beta chains were counted across the roughly 610 repertoires, and about 10 million of these chains were shared by at least two donors. A nearest-neighbor algorithm error-corrected the raw reads and collapsed the reads into unique sequences, merging closely related sequences to remove PCR and sequencing errors. To assign V, D and J gene segments, CDR3 sequences were aligned to IMGT reference sequences. For a sequence to be retained, a match of at least six nucleotides to both a V gene segment and a J gene segment was required. Rearrangements were classified as productive when the CDR3 lacked stop codons and remained in frame with V and J, and all other rearrangements were classified as non-productive. Following IMGT convention, CDR3 was defined as the stretch from the second conserved V-encoded cysteine to the conserved J-encoded phenylalanine. The earlier analysis of about 590 of the donors excluded sequences that lacked an unambiguous match to a single V gene segment. In an earlier analysis of around 590 of the donors, a V segment was called functional when productive rearrangements were above 56.7%, and segregating when the standard deviation between donors exceeded 5%. A statistical classification framework was developed to diagnose cytomegalovirus status using the catalog of TCR beta chain sequences. In a later analysis, V and J genes were assigned by comparing TCR nucleotide sequences against IMGT/GENE-DB human TR gene sequences. A later analysis assigned CDR3 sequences and most-parsimonious VDJ recombination scenarios with the TCRdist pipeline. In a later analysis, each TCR beta chain was defined by its CDR3 amino acid sequence together with its V-gene family, and reads without a unique V-gene family were excluded. To address suspected cross-contamination and a sequencing artifact, a later analysis removed around 600 highly shared, low-generation-probability nucleotide sequences. In a later analysis, a clonal expansion index was calculated for each public chain from normalized within-repertoire ranks of inferred template counts. Generation probabilities in a later analysis came from a VDJ recombination model fitted to out-of-frame rearrangements, and those results were checked against IGoR. A later analysis scored TCR-TCR, TCR-HLA and TCR-CMV co-occurrence with hypergeometric tests, applying a repertoire-size bias correction to TCR pairs. In a later analysis, false discovery rates were estimated by permuting HLA or CMV assignments 20 times. In a later analysis, co-occurring TCRs were grouped using DBSCAN, and TCRdist sequence similarity was added for clustering within HLA-allele-positive subsets. Repertoires with fewer than 30,000 or more than 120,000 public chains, plus five repertoires with anomalous nucleotide sharing, were excluded from co-occurrence clustering. This is the immuneACCESS table as TCRdb keeps it, with only in-frame sequences that have V and J called. A part of the clones is gone; compared with another copy, unresolved V genes explain less than half, and the rest is unexplained. The V and J calls and the clone size are those of that table, but D and trimming were determined from the DNA. The sample data list approximately 74,000 clones, and around 80% of these were observed just once. The ten largest clones add up to about 8.8% of the sample.

This record belongs to a study of cytomegalovirus exposure and HLA in healthy donors (dated by TCRdb to 2017 to 2019). Turning to the overall study: According to an earlier analysis of around 600 of the donors, about 170 million T cells yielded 100 million or so unique TCR beta sequences and less than 300 Gb of sequence data. Donor age, sex, ethnicity and CMV serostatus were compiled together with the repertoire data. In addition to the first cohort of 666 subjects, a separate validation cohort of 130 or so different subjects was used. Among a few hundred genotyped donors of the cohort, an average of approximately 240,000 unique TCR beta nucleotide sequences were sequenced per donor, around 20% of them non-productive. Because of strong linkage in the cohort, a few DR-DQ haplotypes were treated as single units for association and clustering. The study used immunosequencing to profile the T cell repertoires of approximately 690 subjects and linked those repertoires to cytomegalovirus serostatus. Class I and class II HLA loci were covered by the typing at four-digit resolution. Every discovery cohort repertoire had been produced on one sequencing platform. A later analysis re-analyzed previously published TCR beta repertoires from approximately 700 donors and added high-resolution HLA genotyping to study TCR occurrence patterns. The later analysis used no new phenotypic data to find candidate immune exposures, relying instead on TCR beta sequences and their occurrence across donors. A later genetic analysis used genome-wide SNP genotypes for about 55% of the 666 donors, treating that subset as a discovery cohort. The aim of the study was to test whether cataloging public T cell receptors could identify signatures of past pathogen exposure. Of the approximately 400 genotyped donors, approximately 83% fell in the genetic ancestry cluster associated with self-reported Caucasian donors. An earlier analysis of approximately 580 of the donors used high-throughput TCR beta sequencing to judge whether each TCR beta V gene segment behaved as functional or pseudogenic. To predict cytomegalovirus infection status, the study combined high-throughput TCR immunosequencing, statistical association of individual TCRs with disease status, and machine learning. An early release that covered several hundred HLA-typed donors contained 300 to 350 gigabases of sequencing data and 70 million to 100 million unique TCR sequences. The number of donors typed differed by locus, with 629-630 for A, B, C, DRB1 and DQB1, about 500 for DQA1, over 600 for DPA1, and some 470 for DPB1.

Between the V and J ends, shortened by 0 bases and 0 bases respectively, the junction contains 12 bases. The germline V gene encodes CDR1 SGHRS and CDR2 YFSETQ. The CDR3, cysteine through phenylalanine, is 16 amino acids long. The DNA shown is the 48-base CDR3, in frame from base 1. The cohort was made up of several hundred healthy bone marrow donors. All cohort members were sampled while nominally healthy, although unrecorded immune exposures were likely present. The donor tested CMV seronegative, placing the donor among the 300 to 450 seronegative members of the cohort. Every donor gave a peripheral blood sample, and the peripheral blood mononuclear cells from that sample were used for TCR beta sequencing. The Qiagen DNeasy Blood Extraction Kit was used to extract genomic DNA from the blood cell samples. Beyond this particular receptor, the publication reports: Some IMGT-functional V segments, including TRBV6-2 and TRBV6-3, could not be told apart with the 87-base-pair reads, so those segments were excluded. Roughly uniform sequencing depth across donors was assumed in presence/absence analyses, although this assumption may not hold. In a later analysis, the rate of TCR association differed among HLA loci, with DRB1 alleles having the most associated TCRs and HLA-C alleles having the fewest. An earlier analysis of some 590 of the donors showed that most TCR beta V segments appeared in productive rearrangements either about 87% or about 30% of the time, which broadly matched IMGT annotations. In both the original and validation cohorts, the classifier was reported to diagnose cytomegalovirus status with high specificity and sensitivity. The authors suggested that the approach could potentially be generalized to other disease states and immunological phenotypes. In a later genetic analysis, a missense DCLRE1C variant was associated with V-gene and J-gene trimming of TCR beta chains, and the association was replicated in an independent cohort. Over 15 rarely observed V segments, including chromosome 9 orphons, were excluded from the earlier analysis of several hundred of the donors because counts were too low. This cohort had only TCR beta chains sequenced, and the lack of alpha or paired-chain data limited which features could be detected. The only immune exposure information available for the cohort was CMV serostatus. A group of highly shared sequence variants was considered likely to be a technical artifact of the sequencing pipeline. Correlated functional status among segregating V segments might be attributable to linkage disequilibrium, but an unknown experimental factor could not be ruled out. Most CMV-associated TCR beta chains appeared to be HLA-restricted in a later analysis, and the HLA associations seemed to be driven largely by CMV exposure. Across donors, most TCR sequences were observed very rarely, whereas some public TCRs were present in many individuals. At a false discovery rate of 0.05, a later analysis linked under 20,000 TCR beta sequences to specific HLA alleles. In a later analysis, several top co-occurrence clusters were reported to appear linked to parvovirus B19, influenza, CMV and Epstein-Barr virus. In the study, approximately 150 TCR beta chains were listed as associated with cytomegalovirus. HLA typing was unavailable for some donors at each locus, so association tests used only the typed subset. Assigning TCR associations to individual alleles was difficult when HLA alleles, especially DR and DQ, strongly co-occurred. Three of the identified cytomegalovirus-associated TCR beta chains were confirmed in vitro to be specific for cytomegalovirus antigens. In a later analysis, HLA-associated TCR beta chains showed more clonal expansion and lower generation probabilities than non-associated chains that were equally common. A further reported finding was that TCR beta sequences accurately predicted the HLA-A and HLA-B alleles for most subjects in the first cohort. A later genetic analysis reported fewer N-insertions in productive TCRs among donors in an Asian-associated ancestry cluster than the roughly 700-donor mean.

Material for sequencing was PBMCs. The chain is encoded by TRBV5-1 joined to TRBJ1-1; TRBD1 is a weak D gene call, 5 bases matching. This clonotype was sampled from a man aged 40-50 years in good health and CMV-seronegative. The DNA sequence is as follows: TGCGCCAGCAGCTTGGCAGGAGGGACCTTGAACACTGAAGCTTTCTTT. This codes for CASSLAGGTLNTEAFF.